The present T cell receptor (beta chain) was sequenced within a study of shared clonotypes between healthy human individuals. As for the study in general: Ranging from 18 to 49 in age, donors were two women and a few men.

Deep-level settings were used for running the assay. Clones were sequenced by immunoSEQ multiplex PCR, and TCRdb holds only the in-frame ones, with some missing. Of some 2,100,000 clones listed, roughly 91% are singletons. Cells designated naive CD8 were CD45RO-negative and were positively selected for CCR7, with terminally differentiated effector memory CD45RA+ cells excluded. Healthy HIV-negative adults with no recent acute infections or vaccinations were recruited as donors. All donors were Caucasian adults living in Nashville, Tennessee. The CDR3 sequence is 17 residues long. The germline V gene encodes CDR1 LGHNA and CDR2 YSLEER. V shed 2 bases and J 7 bases; nucleotides not matched to a gene: 13.

The V gene is TRBV4-3, the J gene TRBJ2-1, with TRBD2 matching 8 bases. The TCR originated in a man aged 18 to 29 in good health. Some clones in this sample may be carry-over from other donors' samples. The sample was naive CD8+ T cells from PBMCs. The CDR3 protein is CASSQREEREIGNEQFF. The CDR3 region has the DNA TGCGCCAGCAGCCAAAGAGAGGAGCGGGAGATTGGAAATGAGCAGTTCTTC.